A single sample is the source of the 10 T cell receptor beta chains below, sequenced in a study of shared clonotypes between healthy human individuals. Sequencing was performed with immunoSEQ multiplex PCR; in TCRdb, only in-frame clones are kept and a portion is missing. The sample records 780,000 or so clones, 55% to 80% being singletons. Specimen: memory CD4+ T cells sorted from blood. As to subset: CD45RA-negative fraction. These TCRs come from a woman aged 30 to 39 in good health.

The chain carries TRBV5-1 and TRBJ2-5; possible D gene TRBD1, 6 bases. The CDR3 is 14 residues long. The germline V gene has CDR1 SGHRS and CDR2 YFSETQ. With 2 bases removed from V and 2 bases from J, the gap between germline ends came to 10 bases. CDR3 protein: CASSLNRAQETQYF. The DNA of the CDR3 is TGCGCCAGCAGCTTAAACAGGGCTCAAGAGACCCAGTACTTC.

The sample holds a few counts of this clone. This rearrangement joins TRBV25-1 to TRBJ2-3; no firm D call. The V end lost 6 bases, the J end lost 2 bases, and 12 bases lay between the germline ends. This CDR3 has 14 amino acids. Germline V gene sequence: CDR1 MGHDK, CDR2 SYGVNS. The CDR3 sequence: CASRAALATDTQYF. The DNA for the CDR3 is TGTGCCAGCAGAGCTGCGCTGGCCACAGATACGCAGTATTTT.

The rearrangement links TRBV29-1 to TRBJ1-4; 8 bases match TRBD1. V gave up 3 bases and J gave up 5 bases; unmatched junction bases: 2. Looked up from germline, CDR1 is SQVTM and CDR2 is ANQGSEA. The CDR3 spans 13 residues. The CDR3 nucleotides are TGCAGCGTTGACCAGGGGGCGAATGAAAAACTGTTTTTT. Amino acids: CSVDQGANEKLFF.

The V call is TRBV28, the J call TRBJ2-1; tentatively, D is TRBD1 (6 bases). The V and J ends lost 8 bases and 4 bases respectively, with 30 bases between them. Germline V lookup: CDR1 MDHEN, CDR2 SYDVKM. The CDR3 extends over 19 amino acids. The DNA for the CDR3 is TGTGCCAGCTCCCCTCCGGGACACGTCTCAGTCCGGGTGTACAATGAGCAGTTCTTC. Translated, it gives CASSPPGHVSVRVYNEQFF.

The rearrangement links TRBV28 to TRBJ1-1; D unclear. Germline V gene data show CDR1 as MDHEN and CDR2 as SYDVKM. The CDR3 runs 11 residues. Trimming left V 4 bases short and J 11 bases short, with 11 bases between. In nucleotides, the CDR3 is TGTGCCAGCAGTTCTTCTGTTCGGGCTTTCTTT. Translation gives CASSSSVRAFF. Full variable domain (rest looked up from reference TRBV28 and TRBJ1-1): DVKVTQSSRYLVKRTGEKVFLECVQDMDHENMFWYRQDPGLGLRLIYFSYDVKMKEKGDIPEGYSVSREKKERFSLILESASTNQTSMYLCASSSSVRAFFGQGTRLTVV.

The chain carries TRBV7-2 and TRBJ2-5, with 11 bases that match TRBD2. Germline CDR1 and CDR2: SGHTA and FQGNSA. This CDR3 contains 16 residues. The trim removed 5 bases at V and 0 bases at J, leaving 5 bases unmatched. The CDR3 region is CASSLTSGGHQETQYF. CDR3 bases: TGTGCCAGCAGCCTAACTAGCGGGGGACACCAAGAGACCCAGTACTTC.

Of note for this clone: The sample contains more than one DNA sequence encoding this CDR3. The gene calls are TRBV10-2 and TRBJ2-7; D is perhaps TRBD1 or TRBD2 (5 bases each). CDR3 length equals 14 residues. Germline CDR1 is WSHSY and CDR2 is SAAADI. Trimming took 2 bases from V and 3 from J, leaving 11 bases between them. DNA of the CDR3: TGCGCCAGCAGTGAGGGGGGATCAAGCTACGAGCAGTACTTC. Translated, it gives CASSEGGSSYEQYF.

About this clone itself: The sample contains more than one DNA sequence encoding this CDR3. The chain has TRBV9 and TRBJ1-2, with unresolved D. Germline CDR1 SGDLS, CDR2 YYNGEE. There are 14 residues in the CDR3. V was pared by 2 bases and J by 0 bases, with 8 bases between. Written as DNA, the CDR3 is TGTGCCAGCAGCGTGGGCAGCACTAACTATGGCTACACCTTC. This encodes CASSVGSTNYGYTF.

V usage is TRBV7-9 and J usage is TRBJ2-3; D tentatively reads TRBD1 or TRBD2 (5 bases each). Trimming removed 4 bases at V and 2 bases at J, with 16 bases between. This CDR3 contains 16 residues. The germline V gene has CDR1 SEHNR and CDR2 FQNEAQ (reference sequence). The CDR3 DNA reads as TGTGCCAGCAGCTCACCGTGGGGACGTTACACAGATACGCAGTATTTT. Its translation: CASSSPWGRYTDTQYF.

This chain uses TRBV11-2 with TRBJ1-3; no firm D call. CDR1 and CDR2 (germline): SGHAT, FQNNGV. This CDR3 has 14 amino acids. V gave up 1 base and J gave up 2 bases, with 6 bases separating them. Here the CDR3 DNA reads TGTGCCAGCAGCTTAGTTGCAGCTGGAAACACCATATATTTT. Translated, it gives CASSLVAAGNTIYF.